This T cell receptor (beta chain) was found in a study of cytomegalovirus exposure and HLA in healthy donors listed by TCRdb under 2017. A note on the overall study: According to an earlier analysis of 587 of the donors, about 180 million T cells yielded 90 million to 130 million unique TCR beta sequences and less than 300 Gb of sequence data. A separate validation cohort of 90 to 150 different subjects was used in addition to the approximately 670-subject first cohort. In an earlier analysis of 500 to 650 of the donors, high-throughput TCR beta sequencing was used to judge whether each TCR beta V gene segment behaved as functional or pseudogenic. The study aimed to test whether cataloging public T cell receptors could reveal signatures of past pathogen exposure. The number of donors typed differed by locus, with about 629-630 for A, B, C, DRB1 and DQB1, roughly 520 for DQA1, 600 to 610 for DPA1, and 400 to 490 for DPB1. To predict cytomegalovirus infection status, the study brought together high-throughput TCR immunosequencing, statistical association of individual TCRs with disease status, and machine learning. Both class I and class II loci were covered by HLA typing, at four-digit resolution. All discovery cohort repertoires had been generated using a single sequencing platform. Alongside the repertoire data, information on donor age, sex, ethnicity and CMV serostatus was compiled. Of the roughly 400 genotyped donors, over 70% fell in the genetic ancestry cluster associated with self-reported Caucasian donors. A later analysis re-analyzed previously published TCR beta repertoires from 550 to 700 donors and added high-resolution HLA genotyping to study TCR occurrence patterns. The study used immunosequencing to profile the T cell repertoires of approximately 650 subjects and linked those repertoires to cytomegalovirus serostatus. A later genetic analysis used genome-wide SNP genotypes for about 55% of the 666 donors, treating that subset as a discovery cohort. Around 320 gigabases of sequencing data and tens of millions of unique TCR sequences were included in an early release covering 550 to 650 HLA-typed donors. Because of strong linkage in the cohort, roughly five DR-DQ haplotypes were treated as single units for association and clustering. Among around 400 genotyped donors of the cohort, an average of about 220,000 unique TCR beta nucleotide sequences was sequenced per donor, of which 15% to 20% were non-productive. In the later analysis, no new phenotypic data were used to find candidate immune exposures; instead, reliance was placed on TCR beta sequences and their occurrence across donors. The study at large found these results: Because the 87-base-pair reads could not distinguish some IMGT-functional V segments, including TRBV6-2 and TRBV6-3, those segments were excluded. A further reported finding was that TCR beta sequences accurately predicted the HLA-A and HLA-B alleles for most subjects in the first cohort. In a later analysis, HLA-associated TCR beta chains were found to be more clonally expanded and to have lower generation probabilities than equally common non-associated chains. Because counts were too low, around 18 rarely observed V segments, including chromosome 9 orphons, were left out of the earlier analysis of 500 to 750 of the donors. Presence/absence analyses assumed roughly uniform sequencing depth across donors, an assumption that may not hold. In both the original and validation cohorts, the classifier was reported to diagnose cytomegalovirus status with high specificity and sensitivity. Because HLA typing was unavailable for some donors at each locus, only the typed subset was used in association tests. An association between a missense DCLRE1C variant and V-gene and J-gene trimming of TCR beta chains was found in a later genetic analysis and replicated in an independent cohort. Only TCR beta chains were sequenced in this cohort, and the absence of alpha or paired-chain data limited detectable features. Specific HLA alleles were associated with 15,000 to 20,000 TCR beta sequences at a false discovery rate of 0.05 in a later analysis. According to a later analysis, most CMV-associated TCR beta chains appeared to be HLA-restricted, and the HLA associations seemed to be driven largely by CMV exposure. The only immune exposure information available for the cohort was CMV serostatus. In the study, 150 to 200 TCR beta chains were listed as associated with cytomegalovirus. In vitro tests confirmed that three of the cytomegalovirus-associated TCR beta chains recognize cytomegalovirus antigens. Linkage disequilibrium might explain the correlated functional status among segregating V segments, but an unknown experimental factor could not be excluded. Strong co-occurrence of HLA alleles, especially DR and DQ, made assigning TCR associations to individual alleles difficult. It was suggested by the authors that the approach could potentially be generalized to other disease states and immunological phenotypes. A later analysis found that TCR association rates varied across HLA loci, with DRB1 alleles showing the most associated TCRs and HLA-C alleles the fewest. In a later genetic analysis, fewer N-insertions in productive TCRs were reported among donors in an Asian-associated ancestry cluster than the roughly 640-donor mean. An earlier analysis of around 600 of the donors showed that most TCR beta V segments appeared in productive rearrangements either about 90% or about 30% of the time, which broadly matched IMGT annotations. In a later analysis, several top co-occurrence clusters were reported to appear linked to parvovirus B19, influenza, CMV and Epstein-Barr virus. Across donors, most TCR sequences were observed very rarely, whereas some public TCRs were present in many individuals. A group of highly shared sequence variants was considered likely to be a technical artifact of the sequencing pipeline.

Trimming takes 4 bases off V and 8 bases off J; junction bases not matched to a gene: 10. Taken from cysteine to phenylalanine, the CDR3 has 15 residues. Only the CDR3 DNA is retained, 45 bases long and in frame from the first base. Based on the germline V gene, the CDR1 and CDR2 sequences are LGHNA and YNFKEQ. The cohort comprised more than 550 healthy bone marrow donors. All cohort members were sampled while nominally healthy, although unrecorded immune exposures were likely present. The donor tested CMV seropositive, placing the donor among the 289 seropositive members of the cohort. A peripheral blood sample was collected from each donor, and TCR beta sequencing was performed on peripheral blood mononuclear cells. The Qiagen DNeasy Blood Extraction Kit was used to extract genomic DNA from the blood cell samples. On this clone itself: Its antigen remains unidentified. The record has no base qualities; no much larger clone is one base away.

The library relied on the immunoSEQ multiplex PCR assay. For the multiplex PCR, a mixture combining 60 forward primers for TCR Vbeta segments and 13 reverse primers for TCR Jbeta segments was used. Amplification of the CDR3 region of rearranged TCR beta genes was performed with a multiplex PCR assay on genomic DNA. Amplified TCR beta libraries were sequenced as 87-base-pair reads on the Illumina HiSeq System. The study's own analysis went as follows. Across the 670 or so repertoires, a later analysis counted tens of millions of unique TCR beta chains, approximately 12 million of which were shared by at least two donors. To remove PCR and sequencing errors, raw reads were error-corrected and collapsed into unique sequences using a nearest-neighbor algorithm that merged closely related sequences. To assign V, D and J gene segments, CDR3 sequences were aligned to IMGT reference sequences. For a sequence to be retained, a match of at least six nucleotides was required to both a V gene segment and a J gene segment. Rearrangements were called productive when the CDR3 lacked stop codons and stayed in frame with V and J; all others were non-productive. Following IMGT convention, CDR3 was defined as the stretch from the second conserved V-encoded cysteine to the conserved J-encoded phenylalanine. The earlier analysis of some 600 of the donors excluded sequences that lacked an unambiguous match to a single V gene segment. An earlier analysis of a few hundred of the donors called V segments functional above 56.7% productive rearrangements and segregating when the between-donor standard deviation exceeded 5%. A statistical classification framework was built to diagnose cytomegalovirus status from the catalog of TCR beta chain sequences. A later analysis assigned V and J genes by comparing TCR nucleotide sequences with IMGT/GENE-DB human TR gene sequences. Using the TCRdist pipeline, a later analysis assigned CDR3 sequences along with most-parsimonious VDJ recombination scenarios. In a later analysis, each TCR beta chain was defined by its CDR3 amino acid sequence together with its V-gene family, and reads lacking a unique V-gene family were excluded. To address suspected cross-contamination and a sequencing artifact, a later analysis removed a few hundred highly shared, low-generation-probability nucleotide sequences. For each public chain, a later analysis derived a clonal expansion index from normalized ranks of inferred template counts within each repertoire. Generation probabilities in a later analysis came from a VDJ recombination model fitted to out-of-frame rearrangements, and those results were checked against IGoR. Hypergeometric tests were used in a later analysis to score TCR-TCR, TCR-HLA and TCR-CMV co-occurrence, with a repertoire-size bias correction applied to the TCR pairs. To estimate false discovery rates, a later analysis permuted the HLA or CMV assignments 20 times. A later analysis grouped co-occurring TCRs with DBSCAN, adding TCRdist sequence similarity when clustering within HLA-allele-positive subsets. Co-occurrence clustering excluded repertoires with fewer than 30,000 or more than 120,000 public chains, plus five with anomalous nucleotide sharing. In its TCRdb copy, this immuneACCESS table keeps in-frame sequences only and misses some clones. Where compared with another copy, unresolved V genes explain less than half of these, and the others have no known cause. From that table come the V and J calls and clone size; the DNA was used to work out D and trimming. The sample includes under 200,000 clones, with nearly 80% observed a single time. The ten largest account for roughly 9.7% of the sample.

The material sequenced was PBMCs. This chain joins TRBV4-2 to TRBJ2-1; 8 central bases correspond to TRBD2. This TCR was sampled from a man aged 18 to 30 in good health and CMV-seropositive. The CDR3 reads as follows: CASSRRAGAGDEQFF. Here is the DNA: TGTGCCAGCAGCCGAAGAGCGGGAGCAGGAGATGAGCAGTTCTTC.